The present T cell receptor beta chain was sequenced within a study of molecular identifiers for immune sequencing clone quantification. Germline CDR1 reads SGHRS; CDR2 reads YFSETQ. The CDR3 consists of 16 residues. The J segment lost 5 bases and the V segment lost 4 bases, leaving 10 bases of the junction unmatched. This clonotype has ten or more counts. The antigen is undetermined. TCRdb independently ran MiXCR on the PCR reads; one entry per CDR3 protein. The data hold more than 300,000 distinct CDR3 sequences, with about 21% observed a single time. Broader study findings: Clonotypes topping 20 RNA copies carried over 97% of effector molecules but under 1% of naive ones. Jurkat TCR RNA spiked in from one cell could reportedly be detected among 800,000 to 1,000,000 naive cells.

The material sequenced was naive CD8+ T cells from blood, with Jurkat cell RNA spiked in. Regarding subset: FACS-sorted CD8+CD4-CCR7+CD45RA+ naive T cells. The receptor was isolated from a human donor in good health. Some libraries in this study had Jurkat cell RNA spiked in. The chain uses TRBV5-1 and TRBJ2-3; 10 nucleotides align to TRBD1. The CDR3 region is CASSLGTGVGVDTQYF. The CDR3 DNA is TGCGCCAGCAGCCTCGGGACAGGGGTTGGAGTAGATACGCAGTATTTT. Full variable domain (missing parts from reference TRBV5-1 and TRBJ2-3): KAGVTQTPRYLIKTRGQQVTLSCSPISGHRSVSWYQQTPGQGLQFLFEYFSETQRNKGNFPGRFSGRQFSNSRSEMNVSTLELGDSALYLCASSLGTGVGVDTQYFGPGTRLTVL.